This T cell receptor beta chain was recorded in a study of Graves' ophthalmopathy and Graves' hyperthyroidism. The TCR beta CDR3 regions underwent amplification from RNA transcripts. The first round was an RT-PCR with HTBI primers, and the second round was a multiplex PCR. TCRdb re-called the multiplex PCR reads with MiXCR, one entry per CDR3 protein. The data show some 47,000 distinct CDR3 sequences, around 50% seen once. Per the germline V gene, CDR1 is SQVTM and CDR2 is ANQGSEA. V was clipped by 8 bases and J by 9 bases, with 14 bases between them. The CDR3 spans 11 residues. On this clonotype itself: Antigen: not known.

The study excluded patients with other autoimmune diseases, uncontrolled infections, pregnancy or lactation. Fresh peripheral blood (less than 11 ml) yielded the PBMCs. General study points: Most thyroid clonotypes with frequency above 0.001 were detected in blood too. Using a 13-signature model, the authors split ophthalmopathy from stable hyperthyroidism, with around 89% sensitivity and roughly 83% specificity.

The receptor was isolated from an adult man with Graves' ophthalmopathy. The source material was peripheral blood. This chain links TRBV29-1 with TRBJ2-1; possibly TRBD1 or TRBD2 for D (6 bases each). DNA of the CDR3: TGCAGCATAGGAGGGGGTGGTGAGCAGTTCTTC. It is translated as CSIGGGGEQFF.